Described below is a single T cell receptor beta chain sequence and its context. Its target is unknown. This sample also contains other DNA sequences that code for the same CDR3. Clones were sequenced by immunoSEQ multiplex PCR, and TCRdb holds only the in-frame ones, with some missing. The table shows about 2.5 million clones, with just under 95% occurring only once. These data originate in a study of shared clonotypes between healthy human individuals. Overall study findings and caveats: Estimated richness values were generally larger in naive subsets than in memory subsets. A few donors showed sharing of around 5% of naive CD4 clonotypes. Having only a few donors restricted how much genetic and exposure-history diversity was captured.

Trimming stripped 0 bases from V and 4 bases from J, with 7 bases between. From germline, CDR1 is SGHRS and CDR2 YFSETQ. The CDR3 runs 14 residues. Sequenced input: naive CD4+ T cells from PBMCs. Subset of the sample: CD45RA+ positively selected. The chain employs TRBV5-1 and TRBJ1-4; D is possibly TRBD1 (5 bases). The clonotype originates from a young man in good health. Some clones in this sample may be carry-over from other donors' samples. CDR3 sequence: CASSLAQGNEKLFF. In DNA, the CDR3 is TGCGCCAGCAGCTTGGCGCAGGGTAATGAAAAACTGTTTTTT.